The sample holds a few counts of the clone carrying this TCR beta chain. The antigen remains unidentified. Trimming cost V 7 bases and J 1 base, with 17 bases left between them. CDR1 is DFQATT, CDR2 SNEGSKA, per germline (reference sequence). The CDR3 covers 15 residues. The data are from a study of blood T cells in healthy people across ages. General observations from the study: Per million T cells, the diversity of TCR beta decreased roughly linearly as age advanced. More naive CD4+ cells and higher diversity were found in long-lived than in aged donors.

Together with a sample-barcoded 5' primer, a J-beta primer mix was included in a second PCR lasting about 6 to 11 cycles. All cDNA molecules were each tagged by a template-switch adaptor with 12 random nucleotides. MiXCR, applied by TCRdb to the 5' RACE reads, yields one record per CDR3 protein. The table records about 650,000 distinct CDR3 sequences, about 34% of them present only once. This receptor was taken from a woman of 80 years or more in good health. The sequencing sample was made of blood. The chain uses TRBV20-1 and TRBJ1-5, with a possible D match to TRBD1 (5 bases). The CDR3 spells CSGWAGFSSNQPQHF. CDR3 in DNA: TGCAGTGGTTGGGCAGGGTTCTCGAGCAATCAGCCCCAGCATTTT.